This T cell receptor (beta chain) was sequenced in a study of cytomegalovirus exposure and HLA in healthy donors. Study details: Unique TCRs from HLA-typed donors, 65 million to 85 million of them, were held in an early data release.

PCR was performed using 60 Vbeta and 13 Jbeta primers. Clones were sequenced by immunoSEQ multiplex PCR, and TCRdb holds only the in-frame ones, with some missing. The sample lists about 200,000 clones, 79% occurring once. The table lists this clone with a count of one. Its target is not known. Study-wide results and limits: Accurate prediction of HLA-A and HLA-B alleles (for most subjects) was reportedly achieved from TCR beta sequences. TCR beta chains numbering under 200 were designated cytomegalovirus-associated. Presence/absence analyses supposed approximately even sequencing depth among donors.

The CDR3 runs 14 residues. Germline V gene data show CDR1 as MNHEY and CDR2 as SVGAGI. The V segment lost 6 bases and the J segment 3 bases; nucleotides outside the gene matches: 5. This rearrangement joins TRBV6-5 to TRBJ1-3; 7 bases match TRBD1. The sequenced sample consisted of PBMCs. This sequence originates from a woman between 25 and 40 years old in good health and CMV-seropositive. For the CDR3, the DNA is TGTGCCAGCAGCCGACAGGGCTTTGGAAACACCATATATTTT. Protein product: CASSRQGFGNTIYF.